The entry below gives a single T cell receptor (beta chain) sequence along with its context. Its binding antigen is unknown. Per-base qualities were not stored, and no clone one base away is much larger. The library was obtained by RACE. TCRdb lists the instrument as NextSeq 500. During library preparation, unique molecular identifiers were attached to individual cDNA molecules so that TCRs could be counted quantitatively and reproducibly. Each blood RNA sample was used to sequence both TCR alpha and TCR beta chains. Per the authors' processing: The median number of TCRs per sample was 95,638, ranging from about 23,224 to 690,600. V, J and CDR3 annotation of the TCR reads was carried out using the Decombinator software suite. For the PS versus PT1 abundance plots, all samples were subsampled to the same number of TCRs (28,000). Expanded TCRs were defined as absent before sensitization and observed at least eight times at the 2-week time point. TCRdb redid the processing of the public reads, applying fastp at Q25 and MiXCR, and retained in-frame beta chains. Rows merge per CDR3 protein into single entries with the most common DNA and genes. TCRdb, not the original authors, processed these V and J calls. The sample profile shows around 200,000 distinct CDR3 sequences; around 25% of them were found once. The top ten constitute 2% to 2.5% of the sample.

Reading the germline V gene gives CDR1 SQVTM and CDR2 ANQGSEA. Trimming accounts for 6 bases at V and 3 bases at J, while the number of junction bases matched to no gene is 4. The CDR3 contains 14 residues, cysteine and phenylalanine counted. CDR3 DNA only is kept here, 42 bases in frame from base 1. The sample's time point, from its label and the paper: patch test 3, about 24 weeks after DPC sensitization. The intended sense of this specimen's treatment or condition label: therapeutic diphenylcyclopropenone sensitization with weekly scalp DPC. At every patch-test visit, the blood draw took place before the patch test was put on. Patients were considered eligible if aged 18 to 70, diagnosed with alopecia and deemed suitable for DPC therapy, and patients were excluded if pregnant. Total RNA was isolated from unfractionated whole blood collected in Tempus Blood RNA tubes. This entry belongs to a study of human T cells and chemical hapten exposure (dated by TCRdb to the early 2020s). About the investigation overall: For sensitization, 2% DPC in acetone was applied to a 2 cm by 2 cm area of upper inner arm skin. Weekly therapeutic DPC doses were additionally applied to the scalp of patients throughout the roughly 23-week study period. Patch testing on the upper back used Finn chambers containing 0.01% DPC, with scoring done after 6 days according to International Contact Dermatitis Research Group standards. The mostly female patient cohort included alopecia areata with under or over 50% scalp involvement, alopecia totalis and alopecia universalis. Libraries were pooled for sequencing, and per-sample TCR yields varied mainly because of small differences in library volumes within the pool. The study tracked peripheral blood TCR repertoire changes in vivo during primary and secondary sensitization to the hapten diphenylcyclopropenone (DPC) in alopecia patients. Blood was sampled from patients pre-sensitization (week 0) and at 2, 6 and about 24 weeks after DPC sensitization. For TCR sequencing, blood came from 25 to 30 alopecia patients at anywhere from one to four time points (pre-sensitization, 2, 6 and 24 weeks).

What the study reported, not specific to this receptor: Expanded TCRs formed significantly more large CDR3 similarity clusters than pre-sensitization or healthy control sets, consistent with antigen-driven responses. After repeated subsampling, changes were observed in the strength of the expansion versus patch-test correlation and in the threshold at which the correlation became significant. Because every patient had alopecia, a presumed autoimmune disease, the patients' immune response might differ from that of healthy individuals. Patch test score correlated positively with the number of PT1 expanded TCRs, reaching significance at thresholds 8, 16 and 32 but not at 4. No change with DPC sensitization was found in the number of TCRs above 1 in 1000 frequency, and no evidence of global repertoire structure alterations was found.

The chain joins TRBV29-1 to TRBJ2-7, and TRBD2 aligns with 14 junction nucleotides. The origin of this receptor is a woman in her forties with alopecia areata. Some clones in this sample may be carry-over from other donors' samples. Sample: whole blood, taken in connection with sensitization to the hapten diphenylcyclopropenone (DPC). The CDR3 amino acid sequence is: CSVGGTSGSYEQYF. DNA sequence: TGCAGCGTGGGGGGGACTAGCGGGAGCTACGAGCAGTACTTC.